Given below is one T cell receptor beta chain in context. Its antigen is unknown. This same CDR3 is encoded by further DNA sequences in the sample. The entry originates in a study of T cell responses to AZD1222 COVID-19 vaccine. Study information: Both about-4-week and about-12-week second-dose recipients were combined. Study results and limitations: Reportedly, nearly half of unique spike TCRs recognized epitopes outside B.1.351/B.1.1.7 mutations. It should be noted that donors were predominantly white British and more often female, and clonal diversity was possibly underestimated. Across the whole spike, CD4 TCRs peaked at regions 160-218 and 743-854.

CDR1 and CDR2 from the germline V gene are LNHDA and SQIVND (reference sequence). The V gene end was trimmed by 7 bases and the J gene end by 4 bases; junction bases not matched to a gene: 7. The CDR3 runs 14 residues. Sequencing was performed with immunoSEQ multiplex PCR; in TCRdb, only in-frame clones are kept and a portion is missing. The sample contains roughly 150,000 clones, under 95% of which appear only once. The chain couples TRBV19 to TRBJ1-5; 7 bases line up with TRBD1. The source of this sequence is an adult in good health. This sample comprised peripheral blood, obtained on day 0 of AZD1222 vaccination. The CDR3 region has the DNA TGTGCCAGTACCCCGACAGGGCCGAATCAGCCCCAGCATTTT. This sequence encodes CASTPTGPNQPQHF.